The text below deals with one TCR beta chain. What it binds is unknown. The germline V gene encodes CDR1 MNHEY and CDR2 SMNVEV (reference sequence). The CDR3 is 11 residues long. The study ran its PCR with 60 Vbeta and 13 Jbeta primers. Clones were read by immunoSEQ multiplex PCR, and TCRdb kept only the in-frame ones, dropping some. The profile shows under 200,000 clones, 75% to 90% of them singletons. This sample is part of a study of cytomegalovirus exposure and HLA in healthy donors. Study conclusions and caveats: The study carried out a later analysis of TCR beta sequences. It associated 15,000 to 20,000 of them with specific HLA alleles at a false discovery rate of 0.05. Donors belonging to an Asian-associated ancestry cluster reportedly showed fewer N-insertions in productive TCRs than the approximately 670-donor mean, according to what a later analysis found.

The sequence was obtained from a woman aged 18 to 35 in good health and CMV-seronegative. What was sequenced was PBMCs. The chain couples TRBV27 to TRBJ2-5; D unclear. The J call may not be correct, given that the DNA end is closer to TRBJ2-7. DNA of the CDR3: TGTGCCAGCAGTCAACCCTACGAGCAGTACTTC. Translation gives CASSQPYEQYF.